The 4 T cell receptor beta chains given below trace back to one sample, sequenced in a study of human T cells and chemical hapten exposure. Time point indicated: patch test 3, about 24 weeks after DPC sensitization. Sample treatment: therapeutic diphenylcyclopropenone sensitization with weekly scalp DPC. TCRdb analysed the RACE reads with MiXCR anew, one entry per CDR3 protein. The repertoire holds approximately 60,000 distinct CDR3 sequences, with approximately 11% as singletons. Sequencing was performed on whole blood, taken in connection with sensitization to the hapten diphenylcyclopropenone (DPC). These receptors were collected from a woman aged 25 to 39 with alopecia areata. Some clones in this sample may be carry-over from other donors' samples.

There are many counts of this clonotype. V gene TRBV28 combines with J gene TRBJ1-5; D is unresolved. V was pared by 5 bases and J by 1 base, with 3 bases between. Germline CDR1 reads MDHEN; CDR2 reads SYDVKM. This CDR3 spans 12 amino acids. CDR3 amino acids: CASSRSNQPQHF. In nucleotides, the CDR3 is TGTGCCAGCAGTAGGAGCAATCAGCCCCAGCATTTT.

The V call is TRBV5-1, the J call TRBJ2-7; 8 bases align to TRBD2. J gave up 0 bases and V 10 bases, and 15 bases lay outside the gene matches. CDR3 length equals 16 residues. Per germline, CDR1 SGHRS and CDR2 YFSETQ. CDR3 in amino acids: CAGKNQSGGDSYEQYF. The DNA of the CDR3 is TGCGCCGGAAAAAACCAAAGCGGGGGAGACTCCTACGAGCAGTACTTC.

V gene TRBV6-5 combines with J gene TRBJ1-1; unclear D gene. There are 13 residues in the CDR3. Trimming stripped 5 bases from V and 4 bases from J, with 11 bases between. Germline CDR1 and CDR2: MNHEY and SVGAGI. In nucleotides, the CDR3 is TGTGCCAGCAGTGGGGTTGGAGGCACTGAAGCTTTCTTT. Translated, it gives CASSGVGGTEAFF.

The gene calls are TRBV6-1 and TRBJ1-5; possible D gene TRBD1, 5 bases. Trimming cost V 6 bases and J 0 bases, with 12 bases left between them. The germline gives CDR1 MNHNS, CDR2 SASEGT. This CDR3 has 15 amino acids. CDR3 sequence: CASRGLGVSNQPQHF. The CDR3 DNA reads TGTGCCAGCAGAGGGCTAGGGGTTAGCAATCAGCCCCAGCATTTT.